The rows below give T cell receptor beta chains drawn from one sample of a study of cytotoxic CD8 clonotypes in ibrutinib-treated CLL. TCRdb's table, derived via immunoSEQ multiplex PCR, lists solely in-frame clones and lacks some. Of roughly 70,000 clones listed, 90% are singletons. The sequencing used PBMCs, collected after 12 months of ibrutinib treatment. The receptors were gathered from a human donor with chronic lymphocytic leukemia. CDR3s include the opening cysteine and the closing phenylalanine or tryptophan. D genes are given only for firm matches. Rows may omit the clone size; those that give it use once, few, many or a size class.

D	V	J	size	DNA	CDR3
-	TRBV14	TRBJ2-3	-	TGTGCCAGCAGCCCGCGGGATGGTCAAAGCACAGATACGCAGTATTTT	CASSPRDGQSTDTQYF
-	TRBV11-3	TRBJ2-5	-	TGTGCCAGCAGCTTAGTGGCAGGAGTTCTCCAAGAGACCCAGTACTTC	CASSLVAGVLQETQYF
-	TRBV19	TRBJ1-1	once	TGTGCCAGTAGTGCCTTCAGAGAGGCCACTGAAGCTTTCTTT	CASSAFREATEAFF
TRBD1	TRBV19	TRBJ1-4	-	TGTGCCAGTCAGGCCCAGACAGGGGAGCATGAAAAACTGTTTTTT	CASQAQTGEHEKLFF
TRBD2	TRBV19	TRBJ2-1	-	TGTGCCAGTAGTGCACGACCGGGACTAGCATCCAATGAGCAGTTCTTC	CASSARPGLASNEQFF
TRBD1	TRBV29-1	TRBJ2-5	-	TGCAGCGTTTTGGGACAGCTCCAAGAGACCCAGTACTTC	CSVLGQLQETQYF
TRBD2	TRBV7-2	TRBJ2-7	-	TGTGCCAGCAGCTTATTATCTAGCGGGCGCTCCTACGAGCAGTACTTC	CASSLLSSGRSYEQYF
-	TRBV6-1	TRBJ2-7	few	TGTGCCAGCAGTGACTTGGGCTACGAGCAGTACTTC	CASSDLGYEQYF
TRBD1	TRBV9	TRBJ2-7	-	TGTGCCAGCAGCGTAGCTACGGGACAGGGCTACGAGCAGTACTTC	CASSVATGQGYEQYF
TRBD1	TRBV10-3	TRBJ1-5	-	TGTGCCATCGCCCAGGGGGCTCACAATAGCAATCAGCCCCAGCATTTT	CAIAQGAHNSNQPQHF
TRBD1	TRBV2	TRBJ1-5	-	TGTGCCAGCAGTCACCCAGGGGGCGGCAATCAGCCCCAGCATTTT	CASSHPGGGNQPQHF
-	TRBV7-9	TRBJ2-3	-	TGTGCCAGCAGCTTGACTGGCAGCACAGATACGCAGTATTTT	CASSLTGSTDTQYF
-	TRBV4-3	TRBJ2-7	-	TGCGCCAGCAGCCAAGTTGAGGGTGAAGCCTACGAGCAGTACTTC	CASSQVEGEAYEQYF
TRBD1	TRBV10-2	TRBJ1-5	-	TGCGCCAGCGCCGGAGTAGGGACAGGGAATCAGCCCCAGCATTTT	CASAGVGTGNQPQHF
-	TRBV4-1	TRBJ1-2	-	TGCGCCAGCAGCCAAGGGGGAGGGTTCTATGGCTACACCTTC	CASSQGGGFYGYTF
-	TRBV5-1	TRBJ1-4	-	TGCGCCAGCAGCCCGGACACAGGGTTGGGTGGCGGTAATGAAAAACTGTTTTTT	CASSPDTGLGGGNEKLFF
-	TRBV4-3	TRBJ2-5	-	TGCGCCAGCAGCCAAGATGGTACAGCGCAAGAGACCCAGTACTTC	CASSQDGTAQETQYF
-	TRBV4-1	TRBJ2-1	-	TGCGCCAGCAGCCCCCGGTGGGGGGCCTACAATGAGCAGTTCTTC	CASSPRWGAYNEQFF
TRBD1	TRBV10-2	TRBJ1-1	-	TGCGCCAGCGGGACAGGGAACACTGAAGCTTTCTTT	CASGTGNTEAFF
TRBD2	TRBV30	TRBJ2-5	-	TGTGCCTGGAGTCAACCGGTTAGCGGGAGGAAAGAGACCCAGTACTTC	CAWSQPVSGRKETQYF
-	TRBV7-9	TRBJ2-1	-	TGTGCCAGCAGCTTAGAGCCGGGGTGGAATGAGCAGTTCTTC	CASSLEPGWNEQFF
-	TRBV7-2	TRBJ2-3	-	TGTGCCAGCAGCCCATCAGGGGGGGGCATCTCCACAGATACGCAGTATTTT	CASSPSGGGISTDTQYF
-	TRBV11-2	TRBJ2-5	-	TGTGCCAGCAGCTTGAGTCTACCCCGGGGGGAGACCCAGTACTTC	CASSLSLPRGETQYF
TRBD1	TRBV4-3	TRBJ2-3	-	TGCGCCAGCAGCCAAGATCGGACAGGGGCGAGAGATACGCAGTATTTT	CASSQDRTGARDTQYF
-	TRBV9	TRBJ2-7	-	TGTGCCAGCAGCGTAGGGGGTAGCGGTTCCTACGAGCAGTACTTC	CASSVGGSGSYEQYF
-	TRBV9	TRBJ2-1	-	TGTGCCAGCAGCGTAGTTGGGGGAGACCACAATGAGCAGTTCTTC	CASSVVGGDHNEQFF
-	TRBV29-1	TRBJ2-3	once	TGCAGCGTTGGGGAGGTGTTCGGTGTTCAGGGCACAGATACGCAGTATTTT	CSVGEVFGVQGTDTQYF
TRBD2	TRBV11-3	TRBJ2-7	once	TGTGCCAGCAGCCCCGGGACTAGCGGCTACGAGCAGTACTTC	CASSPGTSGYEQYF
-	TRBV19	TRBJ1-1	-	TGTGCCAGTAGTACCTTACCCACAGTGAACACTGAAGCTTTCTTT	CASSTLPTVNTEAFF
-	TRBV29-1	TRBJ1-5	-	TGCAGCGTTGTAAACAATCAGCCCCAGCATTTT	CSVVNNQPQHF
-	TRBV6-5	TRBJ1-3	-	TGTGCCAGTGGAGACGGGGCTGGAAACACCATATATTTT	CASGDGAGNTIYF
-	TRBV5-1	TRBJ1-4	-	TGCGCCAGCAGCTTTGACACGGGTAATGAAAAACTGTTTTTT	CASSFDTGNEKLFF
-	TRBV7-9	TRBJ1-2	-	TGTGCCAGCAGCTTTTCCGGCCACTCATATGGCTACACCTTC	CASSFSGHSYGYTF
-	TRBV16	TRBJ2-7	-	TGTGCCAGCAGCATTCCGGGAGCGCTTTACGAGCAGTACTTC	CASSIPGALYEQYF
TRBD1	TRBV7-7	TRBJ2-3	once	TGTGCCAGCAGCCCCAGGACAGGGAGGCTCAGCACAGATACGCAGTATTTT	CASSPRTGRLSTDTQYF
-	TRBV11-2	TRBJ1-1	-	TGTGCCAGCAGCTTAGAGGACATCCCAGGTCCTGAAGCTTTCTTT	CASSLEDIPGPEAFF
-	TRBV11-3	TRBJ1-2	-	TGTGCCAGCAGCTTCTGGTCGGGTAGAAATGGCTACACCTTC	CASSFWSGRNGYTF
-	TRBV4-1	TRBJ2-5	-	TGCGCCAGCAGCCGCGGCGGGAACCTACCGGGGGAGACCCAGTACTTC	CASSRGGNLPGETQYF
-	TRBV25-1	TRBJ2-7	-	TGTGCCAGCAGTGAATCGGGGCCCTACGACGAGCAGTACTTC	CASSESGPYDEQYF
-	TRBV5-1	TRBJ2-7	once	TGCGCCAGCAGCCCCCGCGGGCGAGACGGGCAGTACTTC	CASSPRGRDGQYF
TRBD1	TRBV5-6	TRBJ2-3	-	TGTGCCAGCAGCTTGGGGTCGGGACAGGGAACAGATACGCAGTATTTT	CASSLGSGQGTDTQYF
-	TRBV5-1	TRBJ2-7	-	TGCGCCAGCAGCTTGGAAACAGGGTGGGACGAGCAGTACTTC	CASSLETGWDEQYF
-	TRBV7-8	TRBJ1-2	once	TGTGCCAGCAGCGAAGGACAGCGGTATAGCTATGGCTACACCTTC	CASSEGQRYSYGYTF
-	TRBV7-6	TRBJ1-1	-	TGTGCCAGCAGCTCTGCGGACAGAAAAGCTTTCTTT	CASSSADRKAFF
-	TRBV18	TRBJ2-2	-	TGTGCCAGCTCACTAGAAGTTGCCGGGGAGCTGTTTTTT	CASSLEVAGELFF
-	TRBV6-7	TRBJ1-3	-	TGTGCCAGCAGGAGACAGGTCTCTGGAAACACCATATATTTT	CASRRQVSGNTIYF
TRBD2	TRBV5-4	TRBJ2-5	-	TGTGCCAGCAGCTTAGGTCCCCGTCTGGGGACTAGGCATCCCGAGACCCAGTACTTC	CASSLGPRLGTRHPETQYF
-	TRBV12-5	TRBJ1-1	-	TGTGCTAGTGGTTTGGTGGGGGGTTGGGCTGAAGCTTTCTTT	CASGLVGGWAEAFF
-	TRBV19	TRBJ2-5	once	TGTGCCAGTAGTATGTTGGGGGCTCCCGCACACTTC	CASSMLGAPAHF
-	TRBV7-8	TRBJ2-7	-	TGTGCCAGCAGCTTACGGGAACCGAGCTCCTACGAGCAGTACTTC	CASSLREPSSYEQYF
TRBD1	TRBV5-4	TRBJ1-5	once	TGTGCCAGCAGCGTAGACAGGGGAGCTGGCAATCAGCCCCAGCATTTT	CASSVDRGAGNQPQHF
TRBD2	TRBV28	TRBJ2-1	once	TGTGCCAGCAGTGGGTCCCGGACTAGCGGGCCCTACAATGAGCAGTTCTTC	CASSGSRTSGPYNEQFF